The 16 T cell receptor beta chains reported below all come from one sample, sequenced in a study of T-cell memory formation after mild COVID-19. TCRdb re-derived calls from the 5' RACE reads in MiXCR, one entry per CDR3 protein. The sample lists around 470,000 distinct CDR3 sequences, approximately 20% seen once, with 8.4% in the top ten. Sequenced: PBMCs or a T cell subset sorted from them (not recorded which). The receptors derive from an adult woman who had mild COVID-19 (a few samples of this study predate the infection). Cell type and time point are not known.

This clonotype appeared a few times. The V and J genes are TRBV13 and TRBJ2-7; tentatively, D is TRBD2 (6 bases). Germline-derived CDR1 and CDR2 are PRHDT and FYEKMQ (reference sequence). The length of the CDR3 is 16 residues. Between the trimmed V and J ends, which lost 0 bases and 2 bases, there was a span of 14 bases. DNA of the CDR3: TGTGCCAGCAGCTTAGGCCTGCGGGGTTTCACCTACGAGCAGTACTTC. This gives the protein CASSLGLRGFTYEQYF.

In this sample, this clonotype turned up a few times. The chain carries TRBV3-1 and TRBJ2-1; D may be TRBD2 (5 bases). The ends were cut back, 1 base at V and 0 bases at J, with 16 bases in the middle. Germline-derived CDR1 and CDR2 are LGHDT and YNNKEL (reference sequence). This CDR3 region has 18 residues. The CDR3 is CASSQVGGGRRSYNEQFF. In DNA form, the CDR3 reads TGTGCCAGCAGCCAAGTCGGAGGTGGACGCCGCTCCTACAATGAGCAGTTCTTC.

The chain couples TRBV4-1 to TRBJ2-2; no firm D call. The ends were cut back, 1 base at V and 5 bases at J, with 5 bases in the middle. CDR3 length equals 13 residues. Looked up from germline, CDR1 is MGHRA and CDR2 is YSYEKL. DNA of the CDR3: TGCGCCAGCAGCCAAGCAGTGACCGGGGAGCTGTTTTTT. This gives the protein CASSQAVTGELFF.

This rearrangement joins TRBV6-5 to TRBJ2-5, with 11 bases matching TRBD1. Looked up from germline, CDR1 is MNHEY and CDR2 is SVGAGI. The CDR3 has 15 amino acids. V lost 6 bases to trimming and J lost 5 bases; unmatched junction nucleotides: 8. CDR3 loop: CASRRTGGARETQYF. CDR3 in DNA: TGTGCCAGCAGAAGGACAGGGGGCGCCCGGGAGACCCAGTACTTC.

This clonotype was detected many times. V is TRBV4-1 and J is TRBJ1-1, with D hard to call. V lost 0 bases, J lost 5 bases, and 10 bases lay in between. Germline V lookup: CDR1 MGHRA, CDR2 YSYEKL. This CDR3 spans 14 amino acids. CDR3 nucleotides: TGCGCCAGCAGCCAAGAGGATCTGCGGACTGAAGCTTTCTTT. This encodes CASSQEDLRTEAFF.

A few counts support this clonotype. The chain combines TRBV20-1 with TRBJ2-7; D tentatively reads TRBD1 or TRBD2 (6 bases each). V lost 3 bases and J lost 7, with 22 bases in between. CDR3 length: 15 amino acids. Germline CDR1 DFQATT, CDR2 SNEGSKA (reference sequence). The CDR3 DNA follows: TGCAGTGCTAGGCGGGGTGAGGGCAGGGGTCGGGAGCAGTACTTC. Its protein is CSARRGEGRGREQYF.

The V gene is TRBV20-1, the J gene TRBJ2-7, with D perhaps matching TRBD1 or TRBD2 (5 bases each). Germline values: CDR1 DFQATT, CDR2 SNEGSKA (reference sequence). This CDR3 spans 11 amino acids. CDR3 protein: CSPGTPYEQYF. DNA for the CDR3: TGCAGCCCCGGGACCCCCTACGAGCAGTACTTC.

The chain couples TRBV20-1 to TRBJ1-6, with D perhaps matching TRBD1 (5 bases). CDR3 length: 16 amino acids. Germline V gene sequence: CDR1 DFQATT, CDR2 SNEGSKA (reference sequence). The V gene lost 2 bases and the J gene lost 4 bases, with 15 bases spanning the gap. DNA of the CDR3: TGCAGTGCTAGACCGGGGGAGGGGCGGTATAATTCACCCCTCCACTTT. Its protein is CSARPGEGRYNSPLHF.

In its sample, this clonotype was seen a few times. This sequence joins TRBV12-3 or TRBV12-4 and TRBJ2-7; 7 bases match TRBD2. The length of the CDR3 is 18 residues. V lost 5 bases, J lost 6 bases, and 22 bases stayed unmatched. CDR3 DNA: TGTGCCAGCAGTCCCTACCCCGGACTAGAATTAACGCCGCTCGAGCAGTACTTC. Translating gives CASSPYPGLELTPLEQYF.

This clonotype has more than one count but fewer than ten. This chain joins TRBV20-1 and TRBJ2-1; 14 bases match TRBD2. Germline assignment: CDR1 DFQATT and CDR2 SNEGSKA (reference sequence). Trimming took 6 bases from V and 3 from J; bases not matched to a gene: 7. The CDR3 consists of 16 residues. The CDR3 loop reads CSAPRLAGGNYNEQFF. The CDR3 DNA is TGCAGTGCACCAAGACTAGCGGGAGGGAACTACAATGAGCAGTTCTTC.

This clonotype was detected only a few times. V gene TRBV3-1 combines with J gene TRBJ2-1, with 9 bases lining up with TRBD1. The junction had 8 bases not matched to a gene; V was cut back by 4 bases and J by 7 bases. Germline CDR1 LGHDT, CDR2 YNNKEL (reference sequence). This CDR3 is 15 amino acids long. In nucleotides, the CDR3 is TGTGCCAGCAGCCCGAGGACAGGGGATTGGAATGAGCAGTTCTTC. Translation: CASSPRTGDWNEQFF.

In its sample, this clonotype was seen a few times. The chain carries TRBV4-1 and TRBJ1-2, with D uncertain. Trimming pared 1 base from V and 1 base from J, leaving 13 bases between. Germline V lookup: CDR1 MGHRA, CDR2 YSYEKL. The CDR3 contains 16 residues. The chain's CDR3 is CASSQGASSINYGYTF. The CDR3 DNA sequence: TGCGCCAGCAGCCAAGGGGCCAGCTCTATTAACTATGGCTACACCTTC.

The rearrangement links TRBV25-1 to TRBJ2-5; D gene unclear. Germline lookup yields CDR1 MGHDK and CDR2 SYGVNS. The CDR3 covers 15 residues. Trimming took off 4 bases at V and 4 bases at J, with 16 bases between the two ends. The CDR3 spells CASSGVQAGSETQYF. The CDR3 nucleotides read TGTGCCAGCAGTGGGGTCCAAGCCGGTTCAGAGACCCAGTACTTC.

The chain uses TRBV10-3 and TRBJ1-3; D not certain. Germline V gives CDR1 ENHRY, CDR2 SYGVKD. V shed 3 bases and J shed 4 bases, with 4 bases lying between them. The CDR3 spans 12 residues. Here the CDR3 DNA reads TGTGCCATCAGTGATAGGGGAAACACCATATATTTT. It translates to CAISDRGNTIYF.

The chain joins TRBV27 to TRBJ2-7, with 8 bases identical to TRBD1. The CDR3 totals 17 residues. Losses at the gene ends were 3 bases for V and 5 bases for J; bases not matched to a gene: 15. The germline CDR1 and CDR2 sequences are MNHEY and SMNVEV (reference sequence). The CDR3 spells CASSFRQGAWTTNEQYF. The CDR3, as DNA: TGTGCCAGCAGTTTTCGTCAGGGGGCGTGGACGACGAACGAGCAGTACTTC.

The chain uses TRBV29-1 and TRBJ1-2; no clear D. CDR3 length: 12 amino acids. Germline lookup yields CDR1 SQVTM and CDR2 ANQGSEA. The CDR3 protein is CSFGGANYGYTF. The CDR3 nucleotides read TGCAGTTTCGGAGGAGCTAACTATGGCTACACCTTC.